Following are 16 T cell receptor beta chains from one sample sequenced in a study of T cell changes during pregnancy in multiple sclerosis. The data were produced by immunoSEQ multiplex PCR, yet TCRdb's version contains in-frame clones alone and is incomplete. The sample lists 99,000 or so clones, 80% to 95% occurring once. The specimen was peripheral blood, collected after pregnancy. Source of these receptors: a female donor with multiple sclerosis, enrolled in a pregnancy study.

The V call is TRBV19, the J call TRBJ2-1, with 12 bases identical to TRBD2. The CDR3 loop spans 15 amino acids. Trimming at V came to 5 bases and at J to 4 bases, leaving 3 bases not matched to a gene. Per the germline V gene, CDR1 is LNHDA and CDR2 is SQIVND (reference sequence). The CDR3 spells CASSFGLAGYNEQFF. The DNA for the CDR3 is TGTGCCAGTAGTTTCGGACTAGCGGGATACAATGAGCAGTTCTTC.

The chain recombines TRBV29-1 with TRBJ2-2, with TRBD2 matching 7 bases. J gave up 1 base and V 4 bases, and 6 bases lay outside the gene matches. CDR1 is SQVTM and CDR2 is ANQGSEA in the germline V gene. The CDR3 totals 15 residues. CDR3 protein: CSVVFLAENTGELFF. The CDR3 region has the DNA TGCAGCGTTGTATTTCTAGCGGAGAACACCGGGGAGCTGTTTTTT.

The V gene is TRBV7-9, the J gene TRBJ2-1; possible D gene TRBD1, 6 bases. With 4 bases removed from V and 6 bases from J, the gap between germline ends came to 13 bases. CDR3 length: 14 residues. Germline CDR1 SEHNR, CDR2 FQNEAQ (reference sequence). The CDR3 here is CASSSGRGGNEQFF. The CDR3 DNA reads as TGTGCCAGCAGCTCGGGACGAGGGGGCAATGAGCAGTTCTTC.

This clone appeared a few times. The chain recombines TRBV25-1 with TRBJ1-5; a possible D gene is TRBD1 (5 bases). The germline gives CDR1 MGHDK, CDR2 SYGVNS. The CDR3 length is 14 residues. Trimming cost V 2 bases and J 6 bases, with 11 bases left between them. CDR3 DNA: TGTGCCAGCAGTGAACAGGGTCTTGGTCAGCCCCAGCATTTT. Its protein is CASSEQGLGQPQHF. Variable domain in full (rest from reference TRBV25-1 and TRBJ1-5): EADIYQTPRYLVIGTGKKITLECSQTMGHDKMYWYQQDPGMELHLIHYSYGVNSTEKGDLSSESTVSRIRTEHFPLTLESARPSHTSQYLCASSEQGLGQPQHFGDGTRLSIL.

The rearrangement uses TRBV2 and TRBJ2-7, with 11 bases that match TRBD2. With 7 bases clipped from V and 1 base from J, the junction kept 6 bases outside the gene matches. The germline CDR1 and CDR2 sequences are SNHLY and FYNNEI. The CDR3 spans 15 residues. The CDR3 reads CASTVTSGASYEQYF. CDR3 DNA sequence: TGTGCCAGCACCGTGACTAGCGGGGCATCCTACGAGCAGTACTTC. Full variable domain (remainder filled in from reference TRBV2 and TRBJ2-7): EPEVTQTPSHQVTQMGQEVILRCVPISNHLYFYWYRQILGQKVEFLVSFYNNEISEKSEIFDDQFSVERPDGSNFTLKIRSTKLEDSAMYFCASTVTSGASYEQYFGPGTRLTVT.

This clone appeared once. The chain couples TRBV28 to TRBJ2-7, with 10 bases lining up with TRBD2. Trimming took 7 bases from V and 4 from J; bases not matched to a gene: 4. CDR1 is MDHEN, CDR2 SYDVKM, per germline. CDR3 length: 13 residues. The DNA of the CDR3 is TGTGCCAGCACTAGCGGGAGTAGGTACGAGCAGTACTTC. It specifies CASTSGSRYEQYF.

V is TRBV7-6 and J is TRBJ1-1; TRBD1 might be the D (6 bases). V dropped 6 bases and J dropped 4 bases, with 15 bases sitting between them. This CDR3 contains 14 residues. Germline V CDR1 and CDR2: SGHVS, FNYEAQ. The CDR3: CASSVGGGGTEAFF. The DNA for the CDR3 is TGTGCCAGCAGTGTTGGGGGCGGGGGCACTGAAGCTTTCTTT.

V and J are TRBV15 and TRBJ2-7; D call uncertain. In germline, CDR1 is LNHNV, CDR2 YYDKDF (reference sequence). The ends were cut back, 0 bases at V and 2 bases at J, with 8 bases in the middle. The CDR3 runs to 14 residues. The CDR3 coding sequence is TGTGCCACCAGCAGAGATAGAGCGACCTACGAGCAGTACTTC. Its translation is CATSRDRATYEQYF.

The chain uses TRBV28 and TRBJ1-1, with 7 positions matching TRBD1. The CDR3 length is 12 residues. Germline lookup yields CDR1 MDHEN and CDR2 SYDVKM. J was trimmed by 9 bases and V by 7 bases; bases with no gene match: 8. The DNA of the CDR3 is TGTGCCAGCACCGTGCCAGGGGGGCAAGCTTTCTTT. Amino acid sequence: CASTVPGGQAFF.

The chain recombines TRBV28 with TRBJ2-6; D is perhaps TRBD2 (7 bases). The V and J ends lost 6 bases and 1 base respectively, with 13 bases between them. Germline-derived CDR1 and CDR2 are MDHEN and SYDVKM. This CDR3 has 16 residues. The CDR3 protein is CASRRGGGSGANVLTF. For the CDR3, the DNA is TGTGCCAGCAGACGAGGGGGGGGATCTGGGGCCAACGTCCTGACTTTC.

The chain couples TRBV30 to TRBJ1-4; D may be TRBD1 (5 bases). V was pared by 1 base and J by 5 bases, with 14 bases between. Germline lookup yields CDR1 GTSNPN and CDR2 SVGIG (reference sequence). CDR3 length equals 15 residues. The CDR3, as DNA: TGTGCCTGGAGTGCTCCTACAGGAAACAATGAAAAACTGTTTTTT. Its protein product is CAWSAPTGNNEKLFF.

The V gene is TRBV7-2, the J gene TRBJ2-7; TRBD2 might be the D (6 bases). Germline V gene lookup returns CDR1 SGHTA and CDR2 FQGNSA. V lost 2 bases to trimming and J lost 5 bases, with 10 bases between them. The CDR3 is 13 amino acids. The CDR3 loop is CASSLFRGNEQYF. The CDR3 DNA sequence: TGTGCCAGCAGCTTATTTCGGGGGAACGAGCAGTACTTC. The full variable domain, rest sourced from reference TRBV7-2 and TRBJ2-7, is GAGVSQSPSNKVTEKGKDVELRCDPISGHTALYWYRQSLGQGLEFLIYFQGNSAPDKSGLPSDRFSAERTGGSVSTLTIQRTQQEDSAVYLCASSLFRGNEQYFGPGTRLTVT.

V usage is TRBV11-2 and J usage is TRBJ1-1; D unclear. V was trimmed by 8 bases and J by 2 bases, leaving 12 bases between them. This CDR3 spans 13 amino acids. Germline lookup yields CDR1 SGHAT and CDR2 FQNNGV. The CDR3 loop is CASAQRFNTEAFF. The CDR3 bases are TGTGCCAGCGCCCAGAGGTTCAACACTGAAGCTTTCTTT.

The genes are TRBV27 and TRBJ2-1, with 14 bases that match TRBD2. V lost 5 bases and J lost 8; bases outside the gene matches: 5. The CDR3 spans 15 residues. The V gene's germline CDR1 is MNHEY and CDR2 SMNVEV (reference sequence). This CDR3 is CASSIRLAGGHEQFF. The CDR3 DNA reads TGTGCCAGCAGTATTCGACTAGCGGGAGGGCATGAGCAGTTCTTC.

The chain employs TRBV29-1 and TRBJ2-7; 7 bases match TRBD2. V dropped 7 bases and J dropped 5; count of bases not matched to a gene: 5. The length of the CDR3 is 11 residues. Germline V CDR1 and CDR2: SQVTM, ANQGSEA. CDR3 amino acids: CSARGEHEQYF. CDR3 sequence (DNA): TGCAGCGCCCGGGGGGAGCACGAGCAGTACTTC.

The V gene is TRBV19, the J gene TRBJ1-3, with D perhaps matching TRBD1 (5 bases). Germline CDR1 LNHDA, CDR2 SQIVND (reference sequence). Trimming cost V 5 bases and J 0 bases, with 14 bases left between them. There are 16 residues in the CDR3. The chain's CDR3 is CASSADTLTSGNTIYF. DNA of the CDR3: TGTGCCAGTAGTGCGGACACCCTGACCTCTGGAAACACCATATATTTT.